Described below is a single T cell receptor (beta chain) sequence and its context. This receptor's antigen is unknown. No qualities accompany the bases; no much larger clone lies one base away. The donors belonged to the validation cohort of approximately 130 subjects, which was separate from the 666-subject first cohort. The receptor library was made with the immunoSEQ multiplex PCR assay. Per the original workflow: A statistical classification framework was built for diagnosing cytomegalovirus status from the catalog of TCR beta chain sequences. In its TCRdb copy, this immuneACCESS table keeps in-frame sequences only and misses some clones. Where compared with another copy, unresolved V genes explain less than half of these, and the others have no known cause. V, J and clone size are those of that table, while D and trimming were read from the DNA. Across this sample there are about 280,000 clones, with 65% to 90% seen only once. The biggest ten clones account for around 1% of the sample.

This entry comes from a study of cytomegalovirus exposure and HLA in healthy donors (dated by TCRdb to about 2017). A note on the overall study: A later analysis indicated that the 90 to 150 validation repertoires were generated on the platform also employed for the roughly 720 repertoires of the first cohort. The study aimed to test whether signatures of past pathogen exposure could be identified by cataloging public T cell receptors. Besides the first cohort of more than 650 subjects, a separate validation cohort made up of around 120 different subjects was used. The study combined high-throughput TCR immunosequencing, statistical association of individual TCRs with disease status, and machine learning to predict cytomegalovirus infection status.

The CDR3 sequence holds 17 residues, the cysteine and phenylalanine included. Only the CDR3 DNA is retained, 51 bases long and in frame from the first base. CDR1 LNHDA and CDR2 SQIVND are derived from the germline V gene (reference sequence). Trimming takes 6 bases off V and 2 bases off J; junction bases not matched to a gene: 11. Summary of the overall study and its limitations: The authors suggested that the approach could potentially be generalized to other disease states and immunological phenotypes. Of the cluster scores, roughly 95% were above 0 in a later analysis, which found that TCRs clustered in the first cohort also tended to co-occur in the approximately 120 validation repertoires. In the study, about 150 TCR beta chains were listed as associated with cytomegalovirus. All 120 or so repertoires were used to score co-occurrence in the validation cohort in a later analysis, because that analysis had no HLA typing for the cohort. Cytomegalovirus status was reported to be diagnosed by the classifier with high specificity and sensitivity in both the original and validation cohorts. A few of the identified cytomegalovirus-associated TCR beta chains were confirmed in vitro to be specific for cytomegalovirus antigens. While some public TCRs were present in many individuals, most TCR sequences turned up only very rarely across donors.

The chain uses TRBV19 and TRBJ1-4, and TRBD1 matches 8 of the central bases. The source material was PBMCs. The origin of this receptor is a woman aged 18-30 years in good health and CMV-seronegative. DNA sequence: TGTGCCAGTAGAGCGATCGGACAGGGTGCCACTAATGAAAAACTGTTTTTT. Translated, it gives CASRAIGQGATNEKLFF.